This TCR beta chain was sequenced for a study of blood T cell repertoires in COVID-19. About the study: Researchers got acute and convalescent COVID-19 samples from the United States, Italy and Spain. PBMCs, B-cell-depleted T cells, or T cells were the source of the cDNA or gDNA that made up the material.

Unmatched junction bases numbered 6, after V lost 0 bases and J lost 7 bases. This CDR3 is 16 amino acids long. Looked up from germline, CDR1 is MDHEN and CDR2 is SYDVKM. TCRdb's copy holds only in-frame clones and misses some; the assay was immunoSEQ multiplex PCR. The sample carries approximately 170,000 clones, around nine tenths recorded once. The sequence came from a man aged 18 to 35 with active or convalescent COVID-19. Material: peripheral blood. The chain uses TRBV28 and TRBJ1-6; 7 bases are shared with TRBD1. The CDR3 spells CASSLWGTEQNSPLHF. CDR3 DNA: TGTGCCAGCAGTTTATGGGGGACAGAACAAAATTCACCCCTCCACTTT.